This T cell receptor (beta chain) was documented in a study of cytomegalovirus exposure and HLA in healthy donors. Findings and caveats of the study: TCR beta chains numbering under 200 were designated cytomegalovirus-associated. Specificity for CMV antigens was confirmed in vitro for a few of the CMV-associated chains.

Separation from the roughly 690-subject first cohort characterized the roughly 130-subject validation cohort, to which the donors belonged. A note on this clone: What it binds is unknown.

J lost 5 bases, V lost 6 bases, and 7 bases had no gene match. CDR1 MNHNS and CDR2 SASEGT come from the germline V gene. This CDR3 has 14 residues. Profiled with immunoSEQ multiplex PCR; TCRdb holds only in-frame clones, not every one. The repertoire holds 95,000 to 150,000 clones, with more than 75% as singletons. This sequence was found in a woman between 25 and 40 years old in good health and CMV-seronegative. Specimen: PBMCs. This chain links TRBV6-1 with TRBJ1-1, with 9 nucleotides matching TRBD1. The CDR3 bases are TGTGCCAGCAGGACTGGACAGGGGAGGACTGAAGCTTTCTTT. Encoded protein: CASRTGQGRTEAFF.